The 10 T cell receptor beta chains listed next were all sequenced from one sample in a study of regulatory T cells in long-lasting Graves disease. Researchers made TCR beta libraries by using iRepertoire HTBI primers and running Arm-PCR on CDR3 regions. TCRdb called the multiplex PCR reads again in MiXCR, with one record for every CDR3 protein. This table has fewer than 550,000 distinct CDR3 sequences, approximately 16% appearing once. Sample time point: newly diagnosed GD, antithyroid drugs for less than 3 months. There was RNA extracted from PBMCs, and the TCR library was made from it. This sample was shared with a second study, whose subject was T cells in Graves' hyperthyroidism and ophthalmopathy.

The specimen comprised peripheral blood mononuclear cells (PBMCs), sampled at new diagnosis, from a patient treated with antithyroid drugs. The receptors come from a woman aged 18 to 35 with Graves disease.

Remarks on this clonotype: A read error is likely here: a far larger clone is one base away. V gene TRBV6-1 combines with J gene TRBJ1-5; 10 bases align to TRBD1. The CDR3 is made up of 13 amino acids. CDR1 MNHNS and CDR2 SASEGT come from the germline V gene. The V and J ends lost 6 bases and 5 bases, in that order; junction bases with no gene match: 1. As DNA, the CDR3 is TGTGCCAGCAGGGGGACAGGGGATCAGCCCCAGCATTTT. It specifies CASRGTGDQPQHF.

This clonotype showed up many times. V gene TRBV3-1 combines with J gene TRBJ1-5; 9 bases match TRBD1. This CDR3 has 14 residues. Unmatched junction bases numbered 4, after V lost 5 bases and J lost 5 bases. Germline CDR1 LGHDT, CDR2 YNNKEL (reference sequence). The CDR3 coding sequence is TGTGCCAGCAGCGACAGGGGGACGTATCAGCCCCAGCATTTT. Translated, it gives CASSDRGTYQPQHF.

About this clonotype itself: This may be a read error, as it is one base from a much larger clone. J is TRBJ2-7 and V is TRBV27; 7 positions agree with TRBD1. J was trimmed by 3 bases and V by 7 bases; bases with no gene match: 9. CDR1 and CDR2 (germline): MNHEY, SMNVEV (reference sequence). The CDR3 totals 14 residues. The CDR3 region is CASNLGQRVYEQYF. In nucleotides, the CDR3 is TGTGCCAGCAATTTGGGACAGAGGGTCTACGAGCAGTACTTC.

This clonotype was recorded many times. This chain uses TRBV7-8 with TRBJ1-4; D is ambiguous. The V end was cut by 3 bases, the J end by 8 bases, with 7 bases between. Looked up from germline, CDR1 is SGHVS and CDR2 is FQNEAQ. The CDR3 totals 12 residues. The CDR3 DNA is TGTGCCAGCAGCTTGTACTCCGAAAAACTGTTTTTT. This codes for CASSLYSEKLFF.

In this sample, this clonotype turned up many times. J is TRBJ2-3 and V is TRBV9; the D gene is possibly TRBD2 (6 bases). The germline V gene has CDR1 SGDLS and CDR2 YYNGEE. The CDR3 runs 16 residues. V gave up 0 bases and J gave up 8 bases, with 19 bases separating them. CDR3 in amino acids: CASSVDVQGGRTTQYF. CDR3 nucleotides: TGTGCCAGCAGCGTAGATGTTCAGGGAGGTCGTACTACGCAGTATTTT. Full variable domain (rest looked up from reference TRBV9 and TRBJ2-3): DSGVTQTPKHLITATGQRVTLRCSPRSGDLSVYWYQQSLDQGLQFLIQYYNGEERAKGNILERFSAQQFPDLHSELNLSSLELGDSALYFCASSVDVQGGRTTQYFGPGTRLTVL.

This clonotype was counted many times. The chain employs TRBV27 and TRBJ2-1; TRBD1 matches 7 bases. V lost 5 bases to trimming and J lost 2 bases; unmatched junction nucleotides: 6. Germline CDR1 reads MNHEY; CDR2 reads SMNVEV (reference sequence). This CDR3 region has 15 residues. CDR3 nucleotides: TGTGCCAGCAGTCCAAGACAGGGAACCTACAATGAGCAGTTCTTC. It specifies CASSPRQGTYNEQFF.

The chain employs TRBV19 and TRBJ2-7; 11 nucleotides agree with TRBD2. With 6 bases clipped from V and 2 bases from J, the junction kept 12 bases outside the gene matches. This CDR3 has 17 residues. Germline V gene lookup returns CDR1 LNHDA and CDR2 SQIVND (reference sequence). The CDR3 DNA reads as TGTGCCAGTAGCCAGGACCGTAGTAGCGGGAGGGCCTACGAGCAGTACTTC. Its protein product is CASSQDRSSGRAYEQYF.

This clonotype has at least ten counts. J is TRBJ1-4 and V is TRBV12-3 or TRBV12-4, with D perhaps matching TRBD1 (6 bases). CDR3 size: 17 residues. Trimming took off 2 bases at V and 4 bases at J, with 17 bases between the two ends. The CDR3 region is CASSLQTSSGVNEKLFF. CDR3 in DNA: TGTGCCAGCAGTTTACAAACCTCCTCAGGGGTTAATGAAAAACTGTTTTTT.

There are a few counts of this clonotype. A much larger clone is a single base away; this may be a read error. This rearrangement joins TRBV12-3 or TRBV12-4 to TRBJ2-7, with 9 bases identical to TRBD2. The CDR3 loop spans 14 amino acids. V was clipped by 6 bases and J by 7 bases; unmatched bases: 10. The CDR3 DNA follows: TGTGCCAGCAGCCGGACTAGCGAGTACAATGAGCAGTACTTC. This sequence encodes CASSRTSEYNEQYF.

This clonotype was counted between two and nine times. J is TRBJ1-5 and V is TRBV12-3 or TRBV12-4, with 7 nucleotides matching TRBD1. V dropped 8 bases and J dropped 3; count of bases not matched to a gene: 7. The CDR3 totals 14 residues. The CDR3 region has the DNA TGTGCCAGCGAAAAGACAGGGAACAATCAGCCCCAGCATTTT. Amino acid sequence: CASEKTGNNQPQHF.